This T cell receptor (beta chain) was profiled in a study of T cells in Graves' hyperthyroidism and ophthalmopathy. As for the study in general: Pretreatment peripheral blood was obtained at initial diagnosis. Notes on the study in general: In validation, the model predicted ophthalmopathy. These predictions came a median around 5.9 months before onset.

This clonotype was seen ten or more times. What it recognizes is unknown. Subjects with ophthalmopathy showed a Clinical Activity Score no lower than 3, a NOSPECS grade no lower than 4, and a duration shorter than 3 months. The V gene lost 6 bases and the J gene lost 3 bases, with 16 bases spanning the gap. This CDR3 contains 15 residues. The CDR3 regions of TCR beta were amplified from RNA transcripts. When the TCR CDR3 underwent first-round RT-PCR, the HTBI primer set was used. Each CDR3 protein is one row after TCRdb ran MiXCR on the multiplex PCR reads. The table shows approximately 600,000 distinct CDR3 sequences, with more than 13% occurring only once.

This TCR was sampled from a woman under 30 with Graves' ophthalmopathy. The sequencing input was blood. The chain links TRBV12-3 or TRBV12-4 to TRBJ2-3, with D possibly matching TRBD2 (6 bases). The CDR3 DNA reads as TGTGCCAGCAGGATCAGGGAGGCGGATACAGATACGCAGTATTTT. Translation: CASRIREADTDTQYF.